The source of this T cell receptor (beta chain) is a study of blood T cell repertoires in COVID-19. Overall study context: Whether acute or convalescent, the COVID-19 samples came from the United States, Italy and Spain. T cells, B-cell-depleted T cells, or PBMCs provided the cDNA or gDNA that served as material.

Original data processing: Amplification with reference gene primers provided the estimates of nucleated cell counts. Assay: immunoSEQ multiplex PCR; the TCRdb copy retains only in-frame clones and omits some. Clonal size and the V and J genes are those of that table, whereas D and trimming came from the DNA. Among about 370,000 clones listed, more than 70% were seen once. Germline V gives CDR1 SGHRS, CDR2 YFSETQ. This CDR3 spans 14 amino acids. Losses at the gene ends were 6 bases for V and 1 base for J; bases not matched to a gene: 5. One Seattle source followed patients from active infection through their disease course.

This sequence was found in a woman aged 25 to 45 with COVID-19, enrolled during active disease. The sequencing sample was made of peripheral blood. The V gene is TRBV5-1, the J gene TRBJ2-3; 7 bases map to TRBD1. As DNA, the CDR3 is TGCGCCAGCAAATCCACAGGGGGCACAGATACGCAGTATTTT. It specifies CASKSTGGTDTQYF.